The rows below give T cell receptor beta chains drawn from one sample of a study of blood T cell repertoires in COVID-19. Some clones are missing from TCRdb's copy, which holds only in-frame ones; the method was immunoSEQ multiplex PCR. This table holds fewer than 250,000 clones, under 80% found once. Material for sequencing was peripheral blood. The receptors were gathered from a woman in her fifties or sixties with acute or convalescent COVID-19. Both conserved end residues are part of each CDR3. Fields, in order: D gene, J gene, CDR3 length, V gene, clone size, CDR3 protein, CDR3 DNA. The D gene is left open where the match is weak. For some rows the clone size is stated as once, few or many, or as a class when expanded; others skip it.

d_call: .
j_call: TRBJ1-5
cdr3_length: 14
v_call: TRBV3-1/TRBV3-2
clone_size: .
cdr3_aa: CASSQDRFDQPQHF
cdr3_nt: TGTGCCAGCAGCCAAGATCGTTTCGATCAGCCCCAGCATTTT

d_call: TRBD1
j_call: TRBJ2-2
cdr3_length: 14
v_call: TRBV19
clone_size: .
cdr3_aa: CASRGQGASGELFF
cdr3_nt: TGTGCCAGCAGGGGACAGGGGGCAAGCGGGGAGCTGTTTTTT

d_call: .
j_call: TRBJ2-2
cdr3_length: 18
v_call: TRBV5-6
clone_size: few
cdr3_aa: CASSLGGFRVQETGELFF
cdr3_nt: TGTGCCAGCAGCTTGGGTGGTTTTAGGGTACAGGAGACCGGGGAGCTGTTTTTT

d_call: .
j_call: TRBJ2-1
cdr3_length: 17
v_call: TRBV5-1
clone_size: once
cdr3_aa: CASSSSPGTFSYNEQFF
cdr3_nt: TGCGCCAGCAGCTCCTCCCCCGGGACTTTCTCCTACAATGAGCAGTTCTTC

d_call: .
j_call: TRBJ2-4
cdr3_length: 15
v_call: TRBV19
clone_size: .
cdr3_aa: CASSIGAGPQNIQYF
cdr3_nt: TGTGCCAGTAGTATAGGGGCGGGTCCCCAAAACATTCAGTACTTC

d_call: TRBD2
j_call: TRBJ2-7
cdr3_length: 16
v_call: TRBV6-2/TRBV6-3
clone_size: .
cdr3_aa: CASSQPRTSGSEEQYF
cdr3_nt: TGTGCCAGCAGTCAGCCCCGGACTAGCGGGTCGGAGGAGCAGTACTTC

d_call: .
j_call: TRBJ2-1
cdr3_length: 11
v_call: TRBV29-1
clone_size: .
cdr3_aa: CSVWTNNEQFF
cdr3_nt: TGCAGCGTTTGGACAAACAATGAGCAGTTCTTC

d_call: .
j_call: TRBJ2-2
cdr3_length: 18
v_call: TRBV29-1
clone_size: .
cdr3_aa: CSVEDRRAGKGNTGELFF
cdr3_nt: .

d_call: .
j_call: TRBJ2-7
cdr3_length: 12
v_call: TRBV6-5
clone_size: .
cdr3_aa: CASSLDSYEQYF
cdr3_nt: TGTGCCAGCAGCCTGGACTCTTACGAGCAGTACTTC

d_call: .
j_call: TRBJ1-1
cdr3_length: 12
v_call: TRBV24-1
clone_size: .
cdr3_aa: CATSDLTGEAFF
cdr3_nt: TGTGCCACCAGTGATTTGACAGGGGAAGCTTTCTTT

d_call: TRBD1
j_call: TRBJ1-6
cdr3_length: 15
v_call: TRBV27
clone_size: .
cdr3_aa: CATTGGSSYNSPLHF
cdr3_nt: TGTGCCACGACAGGGGGAAGCTCCTATAATTCACCCCTCCACTTT

d_call: .
j_call: TRBJ2-1
cdr3_length: 16
v_call: TRBV7-6
clone_size: once
cdr3_aa: CASSGPNSVGPNEQFF
cdr3_nt: TGTGCCAGCAGCGGACCCAATAGCGTAGGTCCCAATGAGCAGTTCTTC

d_call: .
j_call: TRBJ1-1
cdr3_length: 13
v_call: TRBV7-2
clone_size: .
cdr3_aa: CASTSTVNTEAFF
cdr3_nt: TGTGCCAGCACCTCGACAGTGAACACTGAAGCTTTCTTT

d_call: TRBD1
j_call: TRBJ1-2
cdr3_length: 16
v_call: TRBV4-3
clone_size: once
cdr3_aa: CASSHLKGQGNYGYTF
cdr3_nt: TGCGCCAGCAGCCACCTCAAGGGACAGGGAAACTATGGCTACACCTTC

d_call: .
j_call: TRBJ2-3
cdr3_length: 12
v_call: TRBV30
clone_size: .
cdr3_aa: CAWNSGADTQYF
cdr3_nt: TGTGCCTGGAATTCGGGAGCAGATACGCAGTATTTT

d_call: .
j_call: TRBJ2-1
cdr3_length: 15
v_call: TRBV7-2
clone_size: once
cdr3_aa: CASSSRNAINNEQFF
cdr3_nt: TGTGCCAGCAGCTCGCGAAATGCCATAAACAATGAGCAGTTCTTC

d_call: TRBD1
j_call: TRBJ2-7
cdr3_length: 14
v_call: TRBV2
clone_size: .
cdr3_aa: CASSRDRGPYEQYF
cdr3_nt: TGTGCCAGCAGCCGGGACAGGGGCCCATACGAGCAGTACTTC

d_call: .
j_call: TRBJ1-5
cdr3_length: 13
v_call: TRBV9
clone_size: .
cdr3_aa: CASSLHPEGPQHF
cdr3_nt: TGTGCCAGCAGCCTACATCCCGAGGGGCCCCAGCATTTT

d_call: TRBD2
j_call: TRBJ2-1
cdr3_length: 17
v_call: TRBV18
clone_size: .
cdr3_aa: CASSPPGLAGGPGEQFF
cdr3_nt: TGTGCCAGCTCACCACCGGGACTAGCGGGAGGGCCGGGTGAGCAGTTCTTC

d_call: .
j_call: TRBJ2-7
cdr3_length: 16
v_call: TRBV6-1
clone_size: .
cdr3_aa: CASSESGAPFPYEQYF
cdr3_nt: TGTGCCAGCAGTGAATCAGGCGCGCCATTCCCCTACGAGCAGTACTTC

d_call: TRBD1
j_call: TRBJ2-1
cdr3_length: 15
v_call: TRBV25-1
clone_size: .
cdr3_aa: CASGTTGMDLQGQFF
cdr3_nt: TGTGCCAGCGGGACGACAGGGATGGACCTACAGGGGCAGTTCTTC

d_call: TRBD1
j_call: TRBJ1-2
cdr3_length: 14
v_call: TRBV6-5
clone_size: .
cdr3_aa: CASSLDRVHPGYTF
cdr3_nt: TGTGCCAGCAGTTTAGACAGGGTTCATCCTGGCTACACCTTC

d_call: TRBD2
j_call: TRBJ2-7
cdr3_length: 15
v_call: TRBV5-4
clone_size: .
cdr3_aa: CASSSDERGSYEQYF
cdr3_nt: TGTGCCAGCAGCTCCGACGAGCGGGGCTCCTACGAGCAGTACTTC

d_call: TRBD1
j_call: TRBJ2-7
cdr3_length: 14
v_call: TRBV19
clone_size: .
cdr3_aa: CASRGQGATYEQYF
cdr3_nt: TGTGCCAGTAGGGGACAGGGGGCAACCTACGAGCAGTACTTC

d_call: .
j_call: TRBJ1-2
cdr3_length: 14
v_call: TRBV7-9
clone_size: .
cdr3_aa: CASSLSGGPSGYTF
cdr3_nt: TGTGCCAGCAGCTTATCAGGAGGGCCGAGTGGCTACACCTTC

d_call: .
j_call: TRBJ1-2
cdr3_length: 13
v_call: TRBV11-2
clone_size: .
cdr3_aa: CASSLDQGRGYTF
cdr3_nt: TGTGCCAGCAGCTTAGATCAGGGTCGTGGCTACACCTTC

d_call: .
j_call: TRBJ1-1
cdr3_length: 13
v_call: TRBV29-1
clone_size: few
cdr3_aa: CSTTWGGNTEAFF
cdr3_nt: TGCAGCACCACCTGGGGCGGGAACACTGAAGCTTTCTTT

d_call: TRBD1
j_call: TRBJ2-5
cdr3_length: 15
v_call: TRBV15
clone_size: .
cdr3_aa: CATSSFLGTEETQYF
cdr3_nt: TGTGCCACCAGCAGCTTTCTGGGGACAGAAGAGACCCAGTACTTC

d_call: .
j_call: TRBJ2-4
cdr3_length: 14
v_call: TRBV15
clone_size: .
cdr3_aa: CAIRTTLAKNIQYF
cdr3_nt: TGTGCCATCAGGACTACACTAGCCAAAAACATTCAGTACTTC